The 26 T cell receptor beta chains listed next were all sequenced from one sample in a study of blood T cell repertoires in COVID-19. Produced via immunoSEQ multiplex PCR; TCRdb's table is partial and in-frame only. The sample includes some 95,000 clones, around 90% seen only once; the top ten take 4% to 5.5%. Sequenced input: peripheral blood. These receptor sequences come from a man between 65 and 85 years old with acute or convalescent COVID-19.

The chain employs TRBV27 and TRBJ1-1; 8 nucleotides match TRBD1. The CDR3 covers 17 residues. Germline lookup yields CDR1 MNHEY and CDR2 SMNVEV (reference sequence). The J segment lost 0 bases and the V segment lost 5 bases, leaving 11 bases of the junction unmatched. DNA for the CDR3: TGTGCCAGCAGTCCCGTGACAGGGGCCGCTATGAACACTGAAGCTTTCTTT. This codes for CASSPVTGAAMNTEAFF.

The rearrangement links TRBV2 to TRBJ2-5; D might be TRBD1 (5 bases). V dropped 2 bases and J dropped 0 bases, with 10 bases sitting between them. The CDR3 loop spans 15 amino acids. CDR1 is SNHLY, CDR2 FYNNEI, per germline. CDR3 sequence reads: CASSETDTDQETQYF. The CDR3 region has the DNA TGTGCCAGCAGTGAAACGGACACCGACCAAGAGACCCAGTACTTC.

The sample holds a few counts of this clone. The rearrangement uses TRBV4-1 and TRBJ1-6; 10 bases map to TRBD1. Germline lookup yields CDR1 MGHRA and CDR2 YSYEKL. The ends lost 4 bases at V and 6 bases at J; junction bases unmatched: 3. This CDR3 is built from 15 residues. CDR3 sequence reads: CASSPRDRGNSPLHF. CDR3 sequence (DNA): TGCGCCAGCAGCCCGCGGGACAGGGGTAATTCACCCCTCCACTTT.

This clone was counted a few times. J is TRBJ1-3 and V is TRBV18, with D uncertain. Germline CDR1 KGHSH, CDR2 LQKENI. V lost 5 bases and J lost 4, with 6 bases in between. There are 12 residues in the CDR3. This CDR3 reads CASSSEGNTIYF. As DNA, the CDR3 is TGTGCCAGCTCATCCGAGGGAAACACCATATATTTT.

The chain has TRBV6-4 and TRBJ1-1, with TRBD1 matching 9 bases. Losses at the gene ends were 9 bases for V and 4 bases for J; bases not matched to a gene: 3. Germline assignment: CDR1 MRHNA and CDR2 SNTAGT. CDR3 length equals 12 residues. The CDR3, as DNA: TGTGCCAGTACGACAGGGGGCACTGAAGCTTTCTTT. Translated, it gives CASTTGGTEAFF.

V is TRBV9 and J is TRBJ2-2; no firm D call. This CDR3 region has 15 residues. CDR1 is SGDLS, CDR2 YYNGEE, per germline. Trimming pared 0 bases from V and 4 bases from J, leaving 10 bases between. The CDR3 region has the DNA TGTGCCAGCAGCGTAGGACCCCCGGGCACCGGGGAGCTGTTTTTT. As protein: CASSVGPPGTGELFF. The full variable domain, its missing parts supplied by reference TRBV9 and TRBJ2-2, is DSGVTQTPKHLITATGQRVTLRCSPRSGDLSVYWYQQSLDQGLQFLIQYYNGEERAKGNILERFSAQQFPDLHSELNLSSLELGDSALYFCASSVGPPGTGELFFGEGSRLTVL.

This chain connects TRBV5-1 to TRBJ2-1; 7 nucleotides align to TRBD2. This CDR3 is 12 amino acids long. Per germline, CDR1 SGHRS and CDR2 YFSETQ. V trimming: 5 bases; J trimming: 8 bases; junction bases outside the gene matches: 4. CDR3 bases: TGCGCCAGCAGAACGGCGGGGGATGAGCAGTTCTTC. It codes for CASRTAGDEQFF.

V is TRBV6-6 and J is TRBJ2-7, with 7 bases that match TRBD1. The CDR3 consists of 12 residues. CDR1 and CDR2 from the germline V gene are MNHNY and SVGAGI (reference sequence). CDR3 nucleotide sequence: TGTGCCAGCAGTGGACAGGTCGGACAGGTTTTGGTC. It specifies CASSGQVGQVLV.

The chain uses TRBV10-2 and TRBJ2-7; possible D gene TRBD1, 5 bases. Trimming left V 2 bases short and J 3 bases short, with 11 bases between. Germline loops: CDR1 WSHSY, CDR2 SAAADI. This CDR3 is built from 14 residues. The CDR3 region is CASSEGRDLYEQYF. The CDR3 coding sequence is TGCGCCAGCAGTGAGGGCAGGGATCTCTACGAGCAGTACTTC.

V and J are TRBV7-9 and TRBJ1-1, with D tentatively TRBD1 (5 bases). Germline loops: CDR1 SEHNR, CDR2 FQNEAQ (reference sequence). The V and J ends lost 4 bases and 4 bases respectively, with 7 bases between them. CDR3 length: 12 residues. This CDR3 is CASSYGGTEAFF. CDR3 sequence (DNA): TGTGCCAGCAGCTACGGGGGCACTGAAGCTTTCTTT.

This chain links TRBV9 with TRBJ2-3; no reliable D call. Trimming removed 0 bases at V and 3 bases at J, with 11 bases between. The CDR3 spans 15 residues. Germline values: CDR1 SGDLS, CDR2 YYNGEE. The CDR3 DNA reads as TGTGCCAGCAGCGTAGGAGCGAGAGGTACAGATACGCAGTATTTT. Translation: CASSVGARGTDTQYF.

This clone was seen only a few times. The genes are TRBV2 and TRBJ1-1; D is ambiguous. CDR3 size: 13 residues. Trimming left V 3 bases short and J 0 bases short, with 5 bases between. Per germline, CDR1 SNHLY and CDR2 FYNNEI. Here the CDR3 reads CASSDLLNTEAFF. As DNA, the CDR3 is TGTGCCAGCAGTGATCTCCTGAACACTGAAGCTTTCTTT.

The CDR3 loop reads CASSEQVGQGAAPLHF. The CDR3 DNA reads as TGCGCCAGCAGTGAGCAAGTCGGACAGGGGGCAGCACCCCTCCACTTT. V and J are TRBV10-2 and TRBJ1-6; 11 bases align to TRBD1. This CDR3 contains 16 residues. Germline V gives CDR1 WSHSY, CDR2 SAAADI. Trimming cost V 2 bases and J 11 bases; bases outside gene matches: 8.

The V call is TRBV5-1, the J call TRBJ1-3, with a weak D call TRBD1 (5 bases). V lost 0 bases to trimming and J lost 4 bases, with 14 bases between them. CDR3 length equals 16 residues. CDR1 is SGHRS, CDR2 YFSETQ, per germline. This CDR3 reads CASSLAGLQLGNTIYF. The CDR3, as DNA: TGCGCCAGCAGCTTGGCGGGACTCCAACTCGGAAACACCATATATTTT.

V and J are TRBV18 and TRBJ1-5; 9 bases agree with TRBD1. The J segment lost 1 base and the V segment lost 6 bases, leaving 1 base of the junction unmatched. This CDR3 has 14 amino acids. The germline CDR1 and CDR2 sequences are KGHSH and LQKENI. The CDR3: CASSGTGSNQPQHF. Written as DNA, the CDR3 is TGTGCCAGCTCGGGGACAGGGAGCAATCAGCCCCAGCATTTT.

The chain has TRBV5-4 and TRBJ1-6; no definite D call. CDR1 is SGHNT and CDR2 is YYREEE in the germline V gene (reference sequence). Between the trimmed V and J ends, which lost 4 bases and 9 bases, there was a span of 11 bases. CDR3 length: 13 residues. In nucleotides, the CDR3 is TGTGCCAGCAGCGGACTTTTGGGTTCACCCCTCCACTTT. This sequence encodes CASSGLLGSPLHF.

V usage is TRBV18 and J usage is TRBJ2-2; perhaps TRBD2 as D (6 bases). The CDR3 has 17 residues. The V gene lost 4 bases and the J gene lost 0 bases, with 15 bases spanning the gap. The germline V gene has CDR1 KGHSH and CDR2 LQKENI. CDR3: CASSRELAGSNTGELFF. The CDR3 DNA follows: TGTGCCAGCTCACGGGAACTAGCTGGATCGAACACCGGGGAGCTGTTTTTT.

V gene TRBV19 combines with J gene TRBJ1-2; D is undetermined. Germline V CDR1 and CDR2: LNHDA, SQIVND (reference sequence). The CDR3 spans 12 residues. V gave up 5 bases and J gave up 11 bases, with 15 bases separating them. CDR3 nucleotides: TGTGCCAGTAGTTTGGGTCGTCGAGGGTACACCTTC. It encodes CASSLGRRGYTF.

The CDR3 loop is CASSTGLAGGNSYNEQFF. Here the CDR3 DNA reads TGCGCCAGCAGCACAGGACTAGCGGGGGGGAACTCCTACAATGAGCAGTTCTTC. The chain employs TRBV5-1 and TRBJ2-1; TRBD2 matches at 15 bases. This CDR3 contains 18 residues. Looked up from germline, CDR1 is SGHRS and CDR2 is YFSETQ. With 4 bases clipped from V and 0 bases from J, the junction kept 5 bases outside the gene matches.

The rearrangement links TRBV6-1 to TRBJ2-7; TRBD2 agrees at 7 bases. CDR1 is MNHNS and CDR2 is SASEGT in the germline V gene. CDR3 length equals 13 residues. The junction had 5 bases not matched to a gene; V was cut back by 2 bases and J by 7 bases. CDR3 amino acids: CASSEREAREQYF. The CDR3 DNA follows: TGTGCCAGCAGTGAACGGGAGGCCCGGGAGCAGTACTTC.

The V and J genes are TRBV10-3 and TRBJ2-5; 7 bases map to TRBD2. The CDR3 is made up of 17 amino acids. The ends lost 0 bases at V and 2 bases at J; junction bases unmatched: 9. Germline CDR1 ENHRY, CDR2 SYGVKD. The CDR3 bases are TGTGCCATCAGTGAGTCAGGCCAGGGCGGGAGACAAGAGACCCAGTACTTC. Amino acid sequence: CAISESGQGGRQETQYF.

This clone appeared a few times. The chain joins TRBV5-1 to TRBJ2-7, with a tentative D call TRBD1 (5 bases). This CDR3 spans 15 amino acids. Germline V gene lookup returns CDR1 SGHRS and CDR2 YFSETQ. With 0 bases removed from V and 0 bases from J, the gap between germline ends came to 10 bases. CDR3 nucleotide sequence: TGCGCCAGCAGCTTGGACTTGGGGCGCTCCTACGAGCAGTACTTC. Its translation is CASSLDLGRSYEQYF. The whole variable domain, remainder taken from reference TRBV5-1 and TRBJ2-7, is KAGVTQTPRYLIKTRGQQVTLSCSPISGHRSVSWYQQTPGQGLQFLFEYFSETQRNKGNFPGRFSGRQFSNSRSEMNVSTLELGDSALYLCASSLDLGRSYEQYFGPGTRLTVT.

This sequence joins TRBV7-9 and TRBJ2-3, with D perhaps matching TRBD2 (6 bases). The CDR3 is made up of 13 amino acids. Per the germline V gene, CDR1 is SEHNR and CDR2 is FQNEAQ (reference sequence). V was clipped by 5 bases and J by 5 bases, with 11 bases between them. CDR3 protein: CASSMGLGDTQYF. The DNA for the CDR3 is TGTGCCAGCAGCATGGGACTGGGAGATACGCAGTATTTT.

The chain employs TRBV2 and TRBJ1-1; tentatively, D is TRBD1 (5 bases). CDR3 length: 16 residues. Trimming cost V 2 bases and J 1 base, with 14 bases left between them. The germline V gene encodes CDR1 SNHLY and CDR2 FYNNEI. The CDR3 loop is CASSERSGSKNTEAFF. The CDR3 DNA follows: TGTGCCAGCAGTGAACGCTCAGGGTCAAAGAACACTGAAGCTTTCTTT.

The V gene is TRBV19, the J gene TRBJ2-4, with TRBD1 as a possible D gene (5 bases). The CDR3 spans 21 residues. Germline CDR1 LNHDA, CDR2 SQIVND (reference sequence). The V end was cut by 3 bases, the J end by 0 bases, with 27 bases between. CDR3 in amino acids: CASSILWGQGPSTLAKNIQYF. The CDR3 region has the DNA TGTGCCAGTAGTATCCTGTGGGGCCAGGGCCCTTCGACACTAGCCAAAAACATTCAGTACTTC.

This chain links TRBV28 with TRBJ2-5, with 8 bases lining up with TRBD1. V dropped 6 bases and J dropped 7; count of bases not matched to a gene: 10. This CDR3 comprises 14 residues. The V gene's germline CDR1 is MDHEN and CDR2 SYDVKM. The CDR3 nucleotides read TGTGCCAGCAGCCTGGACAGGGCCGGGATGACCCAGTACTTC. Protein: CASSLDRAGMTQYF.